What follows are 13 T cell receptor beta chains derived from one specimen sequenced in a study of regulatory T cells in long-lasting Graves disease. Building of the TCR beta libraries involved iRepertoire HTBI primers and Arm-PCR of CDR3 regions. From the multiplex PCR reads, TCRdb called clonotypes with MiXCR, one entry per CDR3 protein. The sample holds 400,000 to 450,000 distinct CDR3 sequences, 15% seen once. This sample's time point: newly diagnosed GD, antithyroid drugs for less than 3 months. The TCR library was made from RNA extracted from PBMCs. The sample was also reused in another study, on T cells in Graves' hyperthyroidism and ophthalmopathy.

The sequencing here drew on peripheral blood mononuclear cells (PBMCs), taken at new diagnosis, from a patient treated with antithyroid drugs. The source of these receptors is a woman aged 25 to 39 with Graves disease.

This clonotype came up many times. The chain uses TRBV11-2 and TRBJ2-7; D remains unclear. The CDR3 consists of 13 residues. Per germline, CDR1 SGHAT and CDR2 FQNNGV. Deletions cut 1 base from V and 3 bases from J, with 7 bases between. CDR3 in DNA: TGTGCCAGCAGCTTAGTCCCAATCTACGAGCAGTACTTC. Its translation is CASSLVPIYEQYF.

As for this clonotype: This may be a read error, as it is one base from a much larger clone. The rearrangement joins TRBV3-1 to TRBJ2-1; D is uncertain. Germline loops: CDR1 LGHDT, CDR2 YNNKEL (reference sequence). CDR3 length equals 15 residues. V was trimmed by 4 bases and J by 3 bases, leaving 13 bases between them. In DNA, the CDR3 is TGTGCCAGCAGCCCTGTAGGCGGCGGCTACAATGAGCAGTTCTTC. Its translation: CASSPVGGGYNEQFF.

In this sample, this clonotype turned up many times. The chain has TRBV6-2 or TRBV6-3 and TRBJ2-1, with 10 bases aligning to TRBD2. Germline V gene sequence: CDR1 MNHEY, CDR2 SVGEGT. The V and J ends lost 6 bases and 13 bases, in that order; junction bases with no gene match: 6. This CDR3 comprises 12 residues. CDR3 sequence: CASSHTSGNQFF. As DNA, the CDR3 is TGTGCCAGCAGCCATACTAGCGGGAACCAGTTCTTC.

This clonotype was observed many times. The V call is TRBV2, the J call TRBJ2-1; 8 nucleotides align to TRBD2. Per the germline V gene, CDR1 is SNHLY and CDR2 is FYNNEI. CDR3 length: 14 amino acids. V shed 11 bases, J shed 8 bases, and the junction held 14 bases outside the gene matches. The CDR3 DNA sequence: TGTGCCCGCCTAGCGACTTCGGGGGGGGATGAGCAGTTCTTC. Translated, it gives CARLATSGGDEQFF.

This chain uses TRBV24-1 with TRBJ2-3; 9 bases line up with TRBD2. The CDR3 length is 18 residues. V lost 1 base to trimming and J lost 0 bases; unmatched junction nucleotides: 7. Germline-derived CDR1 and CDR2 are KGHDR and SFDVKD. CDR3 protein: CATSDFGSGRTSTDTQYF. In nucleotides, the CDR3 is TGTGCCACCAGTGATTTTGGTAGCGGGAGAACTAGCACAGATACGCAGTATTTT.

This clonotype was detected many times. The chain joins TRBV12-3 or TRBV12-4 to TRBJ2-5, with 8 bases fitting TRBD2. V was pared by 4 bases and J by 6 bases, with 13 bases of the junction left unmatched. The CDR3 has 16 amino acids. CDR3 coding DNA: TGTGCCAGCAGTTCCCCCCGGGAGCGGGAGAGTAAGACCCAGTACTTC. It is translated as CASSSPRERESKTQYF.

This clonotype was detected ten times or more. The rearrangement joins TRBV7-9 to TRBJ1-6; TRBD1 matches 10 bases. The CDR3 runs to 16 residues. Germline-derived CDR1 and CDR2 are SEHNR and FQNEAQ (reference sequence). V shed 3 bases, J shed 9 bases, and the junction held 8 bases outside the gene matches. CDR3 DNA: TGTGCCAGCAGCTTTGACCCGGGACAGGGGATTTCACCCCTCCACTTT. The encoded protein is CASSFDPGQGISPLHF.

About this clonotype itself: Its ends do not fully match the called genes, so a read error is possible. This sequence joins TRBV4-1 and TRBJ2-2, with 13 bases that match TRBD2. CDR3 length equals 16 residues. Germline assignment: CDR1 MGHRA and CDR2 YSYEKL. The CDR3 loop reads CTSSQGLAGVTGELFF. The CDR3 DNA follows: TGCACCAGCAGCCAAGGACTAGCGGGAGTCACCGGGGAGCTGTTTTTT.

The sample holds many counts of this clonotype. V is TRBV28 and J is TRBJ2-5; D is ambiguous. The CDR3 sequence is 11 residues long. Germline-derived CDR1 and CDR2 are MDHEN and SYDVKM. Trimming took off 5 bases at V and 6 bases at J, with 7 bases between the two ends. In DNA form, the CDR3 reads TGTGCCAGCAGTCACAGACAGACCCAGTACTTC. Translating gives CASSHRQTQYF. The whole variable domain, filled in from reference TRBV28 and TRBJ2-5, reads DVKVTQSSRYLVKRTGEKVFLECVQDMDHENMFWYRQDPGLGLRLIYFSYDVKMKEKGDIPEGYSVSREKKERFSLILESASTNQTSMYLCASSHRQTQYFGPGTRLLVL.

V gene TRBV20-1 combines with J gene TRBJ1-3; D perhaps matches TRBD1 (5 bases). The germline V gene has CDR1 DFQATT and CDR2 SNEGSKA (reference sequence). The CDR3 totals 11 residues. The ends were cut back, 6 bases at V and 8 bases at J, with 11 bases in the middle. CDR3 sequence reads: CSATSGDTIYF. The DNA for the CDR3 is TGCAGTGCAACCTCGGGGGACACCATATATTTT.

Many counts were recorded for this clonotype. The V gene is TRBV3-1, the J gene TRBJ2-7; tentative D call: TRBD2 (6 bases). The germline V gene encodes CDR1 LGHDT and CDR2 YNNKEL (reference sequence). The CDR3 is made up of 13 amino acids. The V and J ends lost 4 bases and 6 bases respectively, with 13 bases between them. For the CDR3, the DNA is TGTGCCAGCAGCCCGGGAGTCGGGAGCGAGCAGTACTTC. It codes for CASSPGVGSEQYF.

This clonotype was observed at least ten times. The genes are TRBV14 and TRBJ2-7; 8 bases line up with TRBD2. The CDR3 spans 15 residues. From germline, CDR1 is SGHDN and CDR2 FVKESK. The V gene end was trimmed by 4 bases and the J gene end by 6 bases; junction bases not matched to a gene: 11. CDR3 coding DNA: TGTGCCAGCAGCCTTAATAGCGGGGCGGCGGGCGAGCAGTACTTC. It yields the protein CASSLNSGAAGEQYF.

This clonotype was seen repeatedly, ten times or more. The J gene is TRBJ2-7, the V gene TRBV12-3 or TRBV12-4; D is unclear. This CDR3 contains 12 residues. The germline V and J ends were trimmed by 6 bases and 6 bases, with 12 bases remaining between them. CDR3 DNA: TGTGCCAGCAGCCTTGTTTGGGTCGAGCAGTACTTC. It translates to CASSLVWVEQYF.